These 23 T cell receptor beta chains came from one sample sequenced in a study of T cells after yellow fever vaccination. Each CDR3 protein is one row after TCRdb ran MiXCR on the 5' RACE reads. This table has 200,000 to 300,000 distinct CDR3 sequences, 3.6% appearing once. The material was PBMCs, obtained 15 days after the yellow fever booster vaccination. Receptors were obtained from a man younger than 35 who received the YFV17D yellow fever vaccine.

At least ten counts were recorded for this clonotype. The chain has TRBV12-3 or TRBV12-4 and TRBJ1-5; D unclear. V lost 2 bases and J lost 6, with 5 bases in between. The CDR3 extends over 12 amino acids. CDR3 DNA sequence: TGTGCCAGCAGTTTAAATGGTCAGCCCCAGCATTTT. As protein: CASSLNGQPQHF.

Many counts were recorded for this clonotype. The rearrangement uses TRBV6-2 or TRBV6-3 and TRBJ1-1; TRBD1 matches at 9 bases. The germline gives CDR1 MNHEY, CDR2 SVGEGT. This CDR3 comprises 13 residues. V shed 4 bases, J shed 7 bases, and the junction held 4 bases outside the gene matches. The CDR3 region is CASSWTGDFEAFF. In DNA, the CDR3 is TGTGCCAGCAGTTGGACAGGGGATTTTGAAGCTTTCTTT.

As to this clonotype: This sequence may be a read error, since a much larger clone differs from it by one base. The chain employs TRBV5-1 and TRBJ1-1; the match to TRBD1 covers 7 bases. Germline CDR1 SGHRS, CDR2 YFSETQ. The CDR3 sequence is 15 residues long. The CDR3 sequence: CASSWGGQLNTVAFF. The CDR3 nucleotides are TGCGCCAGCAGCTGGGGGGGACAGCTGAACACTGTAGCTTTCTTT. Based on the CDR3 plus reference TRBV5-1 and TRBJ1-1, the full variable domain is KAGVTQTPRYLIKTRGQQVTLSCSPISGHRSVSWYQQTPGQGLQFLFEYFSETQRNKGNFPGRFSGRQFSNSRSEMNVSTLELGDSALYLCASSWGGQLNTVAFFGQGTRLTVV.

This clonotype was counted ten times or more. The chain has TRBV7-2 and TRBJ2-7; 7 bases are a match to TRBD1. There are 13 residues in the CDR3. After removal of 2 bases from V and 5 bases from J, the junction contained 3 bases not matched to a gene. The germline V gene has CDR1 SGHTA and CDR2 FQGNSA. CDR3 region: CASSLYRGDEQYV. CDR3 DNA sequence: TGTGCCAGCAGCTTATACAGGGGCGACGAGCAGTACGTC.

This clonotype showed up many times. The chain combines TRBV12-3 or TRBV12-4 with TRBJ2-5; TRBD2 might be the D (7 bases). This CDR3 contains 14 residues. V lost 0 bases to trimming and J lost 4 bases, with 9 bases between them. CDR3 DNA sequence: TGTGCCAGCAGTTTAGCGGGGGGGCCAGAGACCCAGTACTTC. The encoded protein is CASSLAGGPETQYF.

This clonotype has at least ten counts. This chain's CDR3 is CASSRTEDQPQHF. The DNA of the CDR3 is TGTGCCAGCAGCCGGACAGAGGATCAGCCCCAGCATTTT. The chain carries TRBV7-2 and TRBJ1-5; D may be TRBD1 (6 bases). From germline, CDR1 is SGHTA and CDR2 FQGNSA. The CDR3 has 13 amino acids. V lost 5 bases and J 5 bases, leaving 10 bases between the germline ends. Using reference TRBV7-2 and TRBJ1-5 for the parts outside the CDR3, the full variable domain is GAGVSQSPSNKVTEKGKDVELRCDPISGHTALYWYRQSLGQGLEFLIYFQGNSAPDKSGLPSDRFSAERTGGSVSTLTIQRTQQEDSAVYLCASSRTEDQPQHFGDGTRLSIL.

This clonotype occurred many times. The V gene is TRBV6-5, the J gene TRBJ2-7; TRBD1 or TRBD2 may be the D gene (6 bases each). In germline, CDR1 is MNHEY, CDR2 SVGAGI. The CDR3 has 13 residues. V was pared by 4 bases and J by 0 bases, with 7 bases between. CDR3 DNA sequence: TGTGCCAGCAGTTCGGGGGCCTCCTACGAGCAGTACGTC. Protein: CASSSGASYEQYV.

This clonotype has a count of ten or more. The CDR3 loop is CASSPADSSGNTIYF. CDR3 nucleotide sequence: TGCGCCAGCAGCCCTGCAGATAGCTCTGGAAACACCATATATTTT. The chain joins TRBV5-1 to TRBJ1-3, with no clear D. The CDR3 is 15 amino acids. Trimming pared 4 bases from V and 0 bases from J, leaving 11 bases between. CDR1 is SGHRS and CDR2 is YFSETQ in the germline V gene.

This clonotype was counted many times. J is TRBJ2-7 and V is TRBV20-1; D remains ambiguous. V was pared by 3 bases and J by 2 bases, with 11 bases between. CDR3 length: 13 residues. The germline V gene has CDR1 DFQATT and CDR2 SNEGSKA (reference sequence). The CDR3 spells CSARGLDPYEQYF. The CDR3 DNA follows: TGCAGTGCTAGGGGTCTAGACCCCTACGAGCAGTACTTC.

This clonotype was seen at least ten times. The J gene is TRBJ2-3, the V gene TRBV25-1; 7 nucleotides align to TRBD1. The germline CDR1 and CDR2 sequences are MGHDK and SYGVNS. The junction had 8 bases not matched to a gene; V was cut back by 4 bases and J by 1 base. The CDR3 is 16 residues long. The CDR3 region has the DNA TGTGCCAGCAGTGGACAGGGTGGATTGGGCACAGATACGCAGTATTTT. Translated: CASSGQGGLGTDTQYF.

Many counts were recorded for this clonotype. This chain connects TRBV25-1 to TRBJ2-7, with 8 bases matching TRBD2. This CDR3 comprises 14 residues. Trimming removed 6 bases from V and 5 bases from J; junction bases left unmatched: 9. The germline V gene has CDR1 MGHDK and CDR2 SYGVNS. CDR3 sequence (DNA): TGTGCCAGCAGGCCGCTAGGACTAGCTAACGAGCAGTACGTC. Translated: CASRPLGLANEQYV.

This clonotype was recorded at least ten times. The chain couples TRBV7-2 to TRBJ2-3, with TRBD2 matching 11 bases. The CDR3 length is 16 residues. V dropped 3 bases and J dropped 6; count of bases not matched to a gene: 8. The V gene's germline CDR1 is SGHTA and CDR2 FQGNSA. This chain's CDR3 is CASSFRSGGDLDTQYF. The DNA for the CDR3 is TGTGCCAGCAGCTTCCGTAGCGGGGGGGATCTTGATACGCAGTATTTT.

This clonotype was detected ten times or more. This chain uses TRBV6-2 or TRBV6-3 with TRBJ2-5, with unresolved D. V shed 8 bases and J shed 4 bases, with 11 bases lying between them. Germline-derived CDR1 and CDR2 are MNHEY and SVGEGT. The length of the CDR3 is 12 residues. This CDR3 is CASSSWGETQYF. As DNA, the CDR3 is TGTGCCAGCTCTTCTTGGGGAGAGACCCAGTACTTC.

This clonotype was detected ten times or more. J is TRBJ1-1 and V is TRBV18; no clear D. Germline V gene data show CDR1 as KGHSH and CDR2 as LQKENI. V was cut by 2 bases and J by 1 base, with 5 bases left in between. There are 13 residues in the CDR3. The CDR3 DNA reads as TGTGCCAGCTCACCAACAGCGAACACTGAAGCTTTCTTT. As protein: CASSPTANTEAFF.

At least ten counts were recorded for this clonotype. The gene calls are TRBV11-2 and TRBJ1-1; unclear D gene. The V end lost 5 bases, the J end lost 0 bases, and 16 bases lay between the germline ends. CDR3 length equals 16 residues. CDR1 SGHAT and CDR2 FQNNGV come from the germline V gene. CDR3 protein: CASSPRLGRVNTEAFF. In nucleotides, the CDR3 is TGTGCCAGCAGCCCCCGCCTGGGGAGAGTGAACACTGAAGCTTTCTTT.

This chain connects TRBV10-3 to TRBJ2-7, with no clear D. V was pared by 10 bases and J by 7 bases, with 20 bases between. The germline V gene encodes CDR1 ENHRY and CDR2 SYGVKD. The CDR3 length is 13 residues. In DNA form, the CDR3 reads TGTGCCACCAAAGACCACGGGTTGAGGGAGCAGTACTTC. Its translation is CATKDHGLREQYF.

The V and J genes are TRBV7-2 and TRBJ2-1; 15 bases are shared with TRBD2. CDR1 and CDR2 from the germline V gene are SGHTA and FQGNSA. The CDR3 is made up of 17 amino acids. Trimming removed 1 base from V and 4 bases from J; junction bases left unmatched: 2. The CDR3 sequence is CASSLGGTSGGYNEQFF. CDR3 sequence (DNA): TGTGCCAGCAGCTTAGGGGGGACTAGCGGGGGGTACAATGAGCAGTTCTTC.

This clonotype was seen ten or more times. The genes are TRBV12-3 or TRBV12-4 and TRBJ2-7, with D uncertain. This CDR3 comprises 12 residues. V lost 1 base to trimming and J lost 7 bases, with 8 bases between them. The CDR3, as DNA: TGTGCCAGCAGTTTAGGGGGTAGTGAGCAGTACGTC. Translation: CASSLGGSEQYV.

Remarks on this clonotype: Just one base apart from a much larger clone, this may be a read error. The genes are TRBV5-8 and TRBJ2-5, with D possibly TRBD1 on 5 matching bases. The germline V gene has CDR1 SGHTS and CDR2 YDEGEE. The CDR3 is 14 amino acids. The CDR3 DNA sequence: TGTGCCAGCGGCTTGATTAAGGGGCAAGAGACCCAGTACTTC. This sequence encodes CASGLIKGQETQYF.

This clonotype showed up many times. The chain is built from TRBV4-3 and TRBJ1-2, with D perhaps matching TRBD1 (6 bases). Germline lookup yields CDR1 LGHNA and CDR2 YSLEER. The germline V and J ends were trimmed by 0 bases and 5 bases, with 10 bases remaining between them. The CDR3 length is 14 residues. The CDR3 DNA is TGCGCCAGCAGCCAAGATACAGGGACTTATGGCTACACCTTC. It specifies CASSQDTGTYGYTF.

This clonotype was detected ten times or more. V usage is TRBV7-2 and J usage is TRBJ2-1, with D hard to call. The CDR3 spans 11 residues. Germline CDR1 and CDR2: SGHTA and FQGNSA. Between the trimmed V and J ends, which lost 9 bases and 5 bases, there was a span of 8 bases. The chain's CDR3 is CASIGDNEQFF. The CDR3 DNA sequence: TGTGCCAGTATCGGAGACAATGAGCAGTTCTTC.

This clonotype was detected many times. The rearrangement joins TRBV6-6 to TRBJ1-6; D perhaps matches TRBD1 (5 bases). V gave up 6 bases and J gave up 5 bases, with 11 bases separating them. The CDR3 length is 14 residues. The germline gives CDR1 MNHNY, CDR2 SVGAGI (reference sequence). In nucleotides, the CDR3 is TGTGCCAGCAGCCCCAGGGTACATAATTCACCCCTCCACTTT. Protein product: CASSPRVHNSPLHF.

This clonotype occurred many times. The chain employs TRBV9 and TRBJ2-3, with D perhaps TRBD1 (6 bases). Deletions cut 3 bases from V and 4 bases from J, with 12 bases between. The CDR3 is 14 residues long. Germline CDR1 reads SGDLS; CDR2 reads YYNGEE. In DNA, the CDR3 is TGTGCCAGCAGCGCCTACAGGGCATCAGATACGCAGTATTTT. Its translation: CASSAYRASDTQYF.